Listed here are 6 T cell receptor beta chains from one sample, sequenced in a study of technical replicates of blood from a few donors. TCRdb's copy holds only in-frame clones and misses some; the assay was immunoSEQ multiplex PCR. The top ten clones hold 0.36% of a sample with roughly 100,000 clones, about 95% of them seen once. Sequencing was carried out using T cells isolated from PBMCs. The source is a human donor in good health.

CDR3 DNA sequence: TGTGCCAGCAGTTTAACAGGGCGCACTGAAGCTTTCTTT. It codes for CASSLTGRTEAFF. The chain recombines TRBV27 with TRBJ1-1, with D maybe TRBD1 (6 bases). CDR1 MNHEY and CDR2 SMNVEV come from the germline V gene (reference sequence). Trimming stripped 2 bases from V and 4 bases from J, with 8 bases between. This CDR3 is built from 13 residues.

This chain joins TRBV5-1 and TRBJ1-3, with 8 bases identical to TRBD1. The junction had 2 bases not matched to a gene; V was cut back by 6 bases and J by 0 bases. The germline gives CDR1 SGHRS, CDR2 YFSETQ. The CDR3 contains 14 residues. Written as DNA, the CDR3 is TGCGCCAGCATGGGGACAGGCTCTGGAAACACCATATATTTT. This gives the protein CASMGTGSGNTIYF.

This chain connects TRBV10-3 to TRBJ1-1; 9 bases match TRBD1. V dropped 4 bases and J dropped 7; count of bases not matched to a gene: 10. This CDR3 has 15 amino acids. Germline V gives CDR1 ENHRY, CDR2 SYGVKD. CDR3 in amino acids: CAISAIVTGGDEAFF. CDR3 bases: TGTGCCATCAGTGCCATTGTTACAGGGGGCGATGAAGCTTTCTTT.

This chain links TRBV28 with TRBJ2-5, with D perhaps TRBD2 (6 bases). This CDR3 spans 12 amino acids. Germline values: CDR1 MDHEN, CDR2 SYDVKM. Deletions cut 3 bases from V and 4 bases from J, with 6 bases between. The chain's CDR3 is CASSFGGETQYF. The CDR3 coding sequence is TGTGCCAGCAGTTTCGGGGGAGAGACCCAGTACTTC.

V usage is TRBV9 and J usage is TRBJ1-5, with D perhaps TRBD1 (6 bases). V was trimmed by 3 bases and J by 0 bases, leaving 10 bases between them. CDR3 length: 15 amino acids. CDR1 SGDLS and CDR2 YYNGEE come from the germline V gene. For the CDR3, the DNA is TGTGCCAGCAGCGGCGGACAGTATAGCAATCAGCCCCAGCATTTT. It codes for CASSGGQYSNQPQHF.

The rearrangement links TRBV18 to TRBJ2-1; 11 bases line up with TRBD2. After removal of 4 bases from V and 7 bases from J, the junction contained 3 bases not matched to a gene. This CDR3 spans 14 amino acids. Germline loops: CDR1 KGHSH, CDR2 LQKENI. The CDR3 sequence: CASSLAGGPNEQFF. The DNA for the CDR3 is TGTGCCAGCTCACTAGCGGGAGGGCCTAATGAGCAGTTCTTC.